The 17 T cell receptor beta chains given below trace back to one sample, sequenced in a study of blood T cell repertoires in COVID-19. Assay used: immunoSEQ multiplex PCR; TCRdb lists only in-frame clones, some missing. The sample consists of about 330,000 clones, about 82% of them appearing once. The sample consisted of peripheral blood. These receptors came from a human donor in a cohort sampled during active COVID-19.

The sample holds a few counts of this clone. The chain links TRBV4-1 to TRBJ2-5; TRBD2 aligns across 8 bases. V lost 4 bases and J lost 4; bases outside the gene matches: 5. Germline CDR1 is MGHRA and CDR2 is YSYEKL. The length of the CDR3 is 14 residues. The CDR3 spells CASSRAGGSETQYF. CDR3 DNA sequence: TGCGCCAGCAGCCGCGCGGGGGGTTCAGAGACCCAGTACTTC.

This rearrangement joins TRBV7-3 to TRBJ1-1; 7 bases align to TRBD1. There are 16 residues in the CDR3. Per germline, CDR1 SGHTA and CDR2 FQGTGA. V dropped 0 bases and J dropped 2; count of bases not matched to a gene: 6. CDR3 sequence reads: CASSLTGRTGNTEAFF. CDR3 bases: TGTGCCAGCAGCTTAACGGGGCGGACAGGCAACACTGAAGCTTTCTTT.

The count of this clone is one. The chain links TRBV7-3 to TRBJ2-1, with 10 bases identical to TRBD1. Trimming cost V 5 bases and J 9 bases; bases outside gene matches: 10. This CDR3 has 15 residues. Germline CDR1 and CDR2: SGHTA and FQGTGA. The CDR3 is CASSRQGTGVGEQFF. In DNA form, the CDR3 reads TGTGCCAGCAGCCGACAGGGGACAGGGGTTGGTGAGCAGTTCTTC.

This clone was counted between two and nine times. The chain uses TRBV2 and TRBJ1-5; 11 bases line up with TRBD1. Trimming removed 4 bases from V and 6 bases from J; junction bases left unmatched: 8. This CDR3 is 16 amino acids long. Per germline, CDR1 SNHLY and CDR2 FYNNEI. CDR3 nucleotide sequence: TGTGCCAGCAGTGTGGACAGGGGGCGCGTTGTTCAGCCCCAGCATTTT. Its translation is CASSVDRGRVVQPQHF.

The CDR3 coding sequence is TGTGCCACCAGCAGAGATCGCGGCTATGGCTACACCTTC. Its translation: CATSRDRGYGYTF. The chain combines TRBV15 with TRBJ1-2; D unclear. Germline lookup yields CDR1 LNHNV and CDR2 YYDKDF (reference sequence). Trimming removed 0 bases at V and 4 bases at J, with 6 bases between. This CDR3 is 13 amino acids long.

V and J are TRBV5-1 and TRBJ2-7; TRBD1 agrees at 7 bases. The germline V gene encodes CDR1 SGHRS and CDR2 YFSETQ. The CDR3 is 14 amino acids. With 4 bases clipped from V and 2 bases from J, the junction kept 6 bases outside the gene matches. CDR3: CASSVRQGTYEQYF. DNA of the CDR3: TGCGCCAGCAGCGTCCGACAGGGAACCTACGAGCAGTACTTC.

CDR3 bases: TGTGCCAGCAGCCCGCGGACAGGTGGGCACACTGAAGCTTTCTTT. Protein: CASSPRTGGHTEAFF. This chain joins TRBV7-9 and TRBJ1-1; 7 nucleotides match TRBD1. The CDR3 sequence is 15 residues long. Germline CDR1 and CDR2: SEHNR and FQNEAQ (reference sequence). Trimming removed 5 bases from V and 3 bases from J; junction bases left unmatched: 9.

This clone showed up just a few times. The chain carries TRBV6-1 and TRBJ1-2, with a possible D match to TRBD1 (5 bases). The CDR3 sequence is 15 residues long. Trimming took off 1 base at V and 8 bases at J, with 17 bases between the two ends. Germline CDR1 and CDR2: MNHNS and SASEGT. In DNA, the CDR3 is TGTGCCAGCAGTGAAGTTTTGGACACCATGAGGGGCTACACCTTC. This sequence encodes CASSEVLDTMRGYTF.

This clone has a single count. This chain links TRBV11-2 with TRBJ1-1; no firm D call. CDR1 SGHAT and CDR2 FQNNGV come from the germline V gene. The CDR3 consists of 13 residues. Trimming left V 4 bases short and J 4 bases short, with 10 bases between. The CDR3, as DNA: TGTGCCAGCAGCTCGGCGGAGGCCACTGAAGCTTTCTTT. Amino acid sequence: CASSSAEATEAFF.

The chain recombines TRBV5-1 with TRBJ2-2, with TRBD1 identical over 9 bases. The V and J ends lost 0 bases and 6 bases, in that order; junction bases with no gene match: 9. The germline V gene has CDR1 SGHRS and CDR2 YFSETQ. CDR3 length equals 17 residues. The CDR3 DNA follows: TGCGCCAGCAGCTTGGCCCGGGACAGGGTCTACGCCGGGGAGCTGTTTTTT. Amino acid sequence: CASSLARDRVYAGELFF.

The chain couples TRBV5-1 to TRBJ1-1, with 9 nucleotides matching TRBD1. The germline CDR1 and CDR2 sequences are SGHRS and YFSETQ. The length of the CDR3 is 16 residues. The V segment lost 6 bases and the J segment 0 bases; nucleotides outside the gene matches: 9. This CDR3 reads CASTPRQGGMNTEAFF. The CDR3 nucleotides read TGCGCCAGCACACCCCGACAGGGGGGGATGAACACTGAAGCTTTCTTT.

The chain has TRBV7-2 and TRBJ1-1; no clear D. The germline V and J ends were trimmed by 8 bases and 1 base, with 14 bases remaining between them. In germline, CDR1 is SGHTA, CDR2 FQGNSA. The CDR3 totals 14 residues. The CDR3 nucleotides read TGTGCCAGCTCCCCCAGCGGGTCGAACACTGAAGCTTTCTTT. Its translation: CASSPSGSNTEAFF.

The rearrangement links TRBV24-1 to TRBJ2-7, with D possibly being TRBD2 (6 bases). The germline gives CDR1 KGHDR, CDR2 SFDVKD. The CDR3 runs to 16 residues. V dropped 3 bases and J dropped 8 bases, with 22 bases sitting between them. CDR3 sequence (DNA): TGTGCCACCAGTGATCCAGGTCCTGGGACTTCTACGAAGCAGTACTTC. Its protein product is CATSDPGPGTSTKQYF.

V and J are TRBV2 and TRBJ1-5, with a possible D match to TRBD1 (5 bases). Looked up from germline, CDR1 is SNHLY and CDR2 is FYNNEI. The CDR3 is 16 amino acids. Deletions cut 7 bases from V and 3 bases from J, with 19 bases between. CDR3 sequence: CASTPASWGDNQPQHF. The CDR3 DNA follows: TGTGCCAGCACACCGGCCTCCTGGGGGGACAATCAGCCCCAGCATTTT. Full variable domain (rest looked up from reference TRBV2 and TRBJ1-5): EPEVTQTPSHQVTQMGQEVILRCVPISNHLYFYWYRQILGQKVEFLVSFYNNEISEKSEIFDDQFSVERPDGSNFTLKIRSTKLEDSAMYFCASTPASWGDNQPQHFGDGTRLSIL.

The CDR3 DNA follows: TGTGCCAGCAGCTTAGGGGCCAATTCACCCCTCCACTTT. This gives the protein CASSLGANSPLHF. This chain links TRBV11-3 with TRBJ1-6; D gene ambiguous. The CDR3 sequence is 13 residues long. The germline V and J ends were trimmed by 1 base and 7 bases, with 5 bases remaining between them. The germline CDR1 and CDR2 sequences are SGHNT and YENEEA.

The chain is built from TRBV10-3 and TRBJ1-4; D is ambiguous. Germline values: CDR1 ENHRY, CDR2 SYGVKD. This CDR3 has 14 amino acids. Trimming left V 2 bases short and J 11 bases short, with 15 bases between. CDR3 residues: CAISEGQNLEKLFF. In DNA form, the CDR3 reads TGTGCCATCAGTGAGGGGCAAAACCTTGAGAAACTGTTTTTT.

Only one count was recorded for this clone. The chain carries TRBV6-2 or TRBV6-3 and TRBJ2-3; 10 bases are a match to TRBD2. CDR3 size: 17 residues. Trimming at V came to 1 base and at J to 2 bases, leaving 6 bases not matched to a gene. Looked up from germline, CDR1 is MNHEY and CDR2 is SVGEGT. The CDR3 is CASSYWASGGHTDTQYF. The CDR3 DNA follows: TGTGCCAGCAGTTACTGGGCTAGCGGGGGTCACACAGATACGCAGTATTTT.